The source of this T cell receptor beta chain is a study of T cells in Graves' hyperthyroidism and ophthalmopathy. The CDR3 loop spans 13 amino acids. In germline, CDR1 is DFQATT, CDR2 SNEGSKA (reference sequence). J was trimmed by 2 bases and V by 5 bases; bases with no gene match: 3. General study findings and limits: Progression to ophthalmopathy was predicted a median of about 6.6 months early.

TCR beta CDR3 regions were amplified from RNA. The HTBI set primed first-round TCR CDR3 RT-PCR. TCRdb redid the calling of the multiplex PCR reads with MiXCR, one entry per CDR3 protein. The data show about 180,000 distinct CDR3 sequences, 9.4% seen once. Uncontrolled infections, other autoimmune diseases, pregnancy or lactation led to exclusion of patients. A remark on this clonotype: What it binds is not known.

Sequencing was performed on blood. The chain couples TRBV20-1 to TRBJ2-5, with TRBD1 matching over 9 bases. This TCR derives from a woman between 18 and 29 years old with Graves' hyperthyroidism that later progressed to Graves' ophthalmopathy. For the CDR3, the DNA is TGCAGTGCTCCGGACAGGGGTCAAGAGACCCAGTACTTC. It encodes CSAPDRGQETQYF.